A single sample gave rise to the 8 T cell receptor beta chains below, sequenced in a study of T cell clonality in common variable immunodeficiency. The data were produced by immunoSEQ multiplex PCR, yet TCRdb's version contains in-frame clones alone and is incomplete. The repertoire yields around 47,000 clones, none seen only once; the top ten contain more than 2%. The sequenced material came from peripheral blood mononuclear cells. The source of these receptors is a person aged 18-70 years in good health.

This clone was detected ten times or more. The CDR3 end lies 3 residues beyond the end of the read and is filled in from the germline J gene. The chain recombines TRBV30 with TRBJ2-4; D might be TRBD1 (5 bases). Germline-derived CDR1 and CDR2 are GTSNPN and SVGIG (reference sequence). V gave up 2 bases and J gave up 1 base, with 12 bases separating them. The CDR3 has 15 residues. The CDR3 sequence: CAWSKGKRAKNIQYF. The sequenced part of the CDR3 DNA is TGTGCCTGGAGTAAGGGGAAGAGGGCCAAAAACATT.

Points on this clone: The CDR3 goes on 3 residues after the read ends, and that part is filled in from the germline J gene. V and J are TRBV10-3 and TRBJ2-7; maybe TRBD1 (6 bases). Trimming shortened V by 3 bases and J by 6 bases, and 15 bases separated the two germline ends. Germline V gives CDR1 ENHRY, CDR2 SYGVKD. This CDR3 is 14 amino acids long. The CDR3 bases that were read are TGTGCCATCAGTGATGTCAGGGGAGAAGGCGAG. This translates into CAISDVRGEGE. In full, the CDR3 is CAISDVRGEGEQYF.

As to this clone: The CDR3 goes on 3 residues after the read ends, and that part is filled in from the germline J gene. The J gene is TRBJ1-2, the V gene TRBV19; 7 nucleotides agree with TRBD1. From germline, CDR1 is LNHDA and CDR2 SQIVND (reference sequence). This CDR3 is 16 amino acids long. Partial CDR3 DNA: TGTGCCAGTAGTGGGGGACAGCTCCGCACCTCCTACGAC. Its translation: CASSGGQLRTSYD. Given in full, the CDR3 is CASSGGQLRTSYDYTF.

A word on this clone: The read finishes 3 residues shy of the CDR3 end, and the germline J gene is used to complete it. This chain connects TRBV19 to TRBJ1-5; unclear D gene. The CDR3 has 15 amino acids. V gave up 1 base and J gave up 0 bases, with 7 bases separating them. CDR1 and CDR2 (germline): LNHDA, SQIVND (reference sequence). Incomplete CDR3 DNA: TGTGCCAGTAGTATAGGCAGAAATAGCAATCAGCCC. Encoded protein: CASSIGRNSNQP. The complete CDR3 sequence is CASSIGRNSNQPQHF. Full variable domain (remainder filled in from reference TRBV19 and TRBJ1-5): DGGITQSPKYLFRKEGQNVTLSCEQNLNHDAMYWYRQDPGQGLRLIYYSQIVNDFQKGDIAEGYSVSREKKESFPLTVTSAQKNPTAFYLCASSIGRNSNQPQHFGDGTRLSIL.

This clone has only a few counts. The read ends 3 residues before the CDR3 terminus; that terminus is restored from the germline J gene. The V gene is TRBV7-9, the J gene TRBJ2-3; D is possibly TRBD2 (6 bases). From germline, CDR1 is SEHNR and CDR2 FQNEAQ (reference sequence). The germline V and J ends were trimmed by 7 bases and 6 bases, with 14 bases remaining between them. The CDR3 runs 13 residues. The CDR3 here is CASNGRGWDTQYF. The CDR3 bases that were read are TGTGCCAGCAATGGGCGGGGTTGGGATACG.

The sample holds many counts of this clone. With the read ending 3 residues before the CDR3 end, the germline J gene is used to fill in that end. The rearrangement joins TRBV5-1 to TRBJ2-6, with D unresolved. Trimming took 4 bases from V and 0 from J, leaving 11 bases between them. This CDR3 contains 16 residues. Germline CDR1 is SGHRS and CDR2 is YFSETQ. This CDR3 is CASSADWNSGANVLTF. The sequenced CDR3 bases are TGCGCCAGCAGCGCAGACTGGAACTCTGGGGCCAACGTC.

This clone was seen many times. The CDR3 end is not reached by the read, which stops 3 residues before it; the germline J gene fills it in. The rearrangement joins TRBV4-1 to TRBJ2-7; TRBD2 aligns across 10 bases. The CDR3 is 17 amino acids. Trimming at V came to 4 bases and at J to 2 bases, leaving 11 bases not matched to a gene. Germline loops: CDR1 MGHRA, CDR2 YSYEKL. CDR3 sequence reads: CASSRRPPSGGTYEQYF. CDR3 DNA, as far as it was read: TGCGCCAGCAGCCGCCGCCCCCCTAGCGGGGGTACCTACGAG.

This clone appeared many times. From the germline J gene comes the end of the CDR3, since the read stops 3 residues before it. The chain uses TRBV19 and TRBJ2-5, with D uncertain. V lost 0 bases, J lost 5 bases, and 4 bases lay in between. Germline V gene data show CDR1 as LNHDA and CDR2 as SQIVND (reference sequence). The CDR3 loop spans 12 amino acids. The CDR3 is CASSIDGETQYF. The CDR3 bases that were read are TGTGCCAGTAGTATAGACGGGGAGACC.